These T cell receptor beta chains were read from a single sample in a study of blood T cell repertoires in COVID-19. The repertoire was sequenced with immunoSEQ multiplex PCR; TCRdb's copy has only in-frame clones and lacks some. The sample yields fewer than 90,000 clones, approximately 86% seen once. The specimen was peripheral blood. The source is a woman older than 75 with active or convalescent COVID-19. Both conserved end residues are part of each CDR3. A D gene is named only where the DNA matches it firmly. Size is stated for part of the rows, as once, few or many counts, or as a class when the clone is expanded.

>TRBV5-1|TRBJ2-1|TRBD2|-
CASSFATSGYNEQFF
TGCGCCAGCAGCTTCGCGACTAGCGGTTACAATGAGCAGTTCTTC
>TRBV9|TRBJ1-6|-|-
CASSVESHQNSPLHF
TGTGCCAGCAGCGTAGAGTCCCATCAGAATTCACCCCTCCACTTT
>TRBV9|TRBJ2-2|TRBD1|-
CASSRQGRRDGELFF
TGTGCCAGCAGCCGACAGGGCCGTAGAGACGGGGAGCTGTTTTTT
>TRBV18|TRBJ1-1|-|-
CASSEKRNTEAFF
TGTGCCAGCTCAGAGAAGAGGAACACTGAAGCTTTCTTT
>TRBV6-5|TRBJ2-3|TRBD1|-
CASSDNRGRKQYF
TGTGCCAGCAGCGATAACAGGGGGCGAAAGCAGTATTTT
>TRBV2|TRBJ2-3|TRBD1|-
CASSSDRASTDTQYF
TGTGCCAGCAGCTCCGACAGGGCTAGCACAGATACGCAGTATTTT
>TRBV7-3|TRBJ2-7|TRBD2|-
CASSPGLAGAHEQYF
TGTGCCAGCAGCCCCGGACTAGCGGGAGCCCACGAGCAGTACTTC
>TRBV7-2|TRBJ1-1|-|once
CASSPPGGRSYTEAFF
TGTGCCAGCAGCCCTCCGGGGGGTCGGTCTTATACTGAAGCTTTCTTT
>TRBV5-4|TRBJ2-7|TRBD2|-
CASSLRGGRHEQYF
TGTGCCAGCAGCTTACGGGGGGGCAGGCACGAGCAGTACTTC
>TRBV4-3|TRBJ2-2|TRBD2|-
CASSQLAGVNTGELFF
TGCGCCAGCAGCCAATTAGCGGGGGTTAACACCGGGGAGCTGTTTTTT
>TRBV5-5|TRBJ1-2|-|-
CASSLDRLYGYTF
TGTGCCAGCAGCTTGGATCGACTCTATGGCTACACCTTC
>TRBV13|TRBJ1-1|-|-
CASSLAKNTEAFF
TGTGCCAGCAGCTTAGCAAAGAACACTGAAGCTTTCTTT
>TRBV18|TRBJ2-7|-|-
CASSLVRDYEQYF
TGTGCCAGCTCCCTCGTGCGGGACTACGAGCAGTACTTC
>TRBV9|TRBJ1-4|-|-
CASSVDTGFNEKLFF
TGTGCCAGCAGCGTAGACACGGGGTTCAATGAAAAACTGTTTTTT
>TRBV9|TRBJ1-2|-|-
CASSVEIVGGTGYTF
TGTGCCAGCAGCGTAGAGATCGTGGGGGGAACTGGCTACACCTTC
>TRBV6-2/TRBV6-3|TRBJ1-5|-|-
CASSYFRVRNQPQHF
TGTGCCAGCAGTTATTTCAGGGTTAGGAATCAGCCCCAGCATTTT
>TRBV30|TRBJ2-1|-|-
CAWNRRWEQFF
TGTGCCTGGAACAGGCGTTGGGAGCAGTTCTTC
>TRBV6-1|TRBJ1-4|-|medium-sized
CASSDTGLANEKLFF
TGTGCCAGCAGTGACACAGGGCTGGCTAATGAAAAACTGTTTTTT
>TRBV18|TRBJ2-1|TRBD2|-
CASSPFKTSGGAEQFF
TGTGCCAGCTCACCATTTAAGACTAGCGGGGGGGCTGAGCAGTTCTTC
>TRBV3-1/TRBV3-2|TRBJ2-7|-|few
CASSNGTYEQYF
TGTGCCAGCAGTAACGGGACCTACGAGCAGTACTTC
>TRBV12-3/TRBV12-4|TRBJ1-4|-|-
CASSFSVEKLFF
TGTGCCAGCAGTTTCAGTGTGGAAAAACTGTTTTTT
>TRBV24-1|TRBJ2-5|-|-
CATSEITGGGETQYF
TGTGCCACCAGTGAAATAACAGGGGGGGGAGAGACCCAGTACTTC
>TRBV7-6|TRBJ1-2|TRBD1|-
CASSYGQGPNYGYTF
TGTGCCAGCAGCTACGGACAGGGCCCCAACTATGGCTACACCTTC
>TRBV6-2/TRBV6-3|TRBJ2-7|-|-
CASSRPRTTYEQYF
TGTGCCAGCAGTCGACCGCGGACAACCTACGAGCAGTACTTC
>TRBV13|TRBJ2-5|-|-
CASSPRTRTGTQYF
TGTGCCAGCAGCCCCCGGACACGCACGGGGACCCAGTACTTC
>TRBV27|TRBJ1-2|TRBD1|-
CASSLWGQGNGYTF
TGTGCCAGCAGTTTATGGGGACAGGGTAATGGCTACACCTTC
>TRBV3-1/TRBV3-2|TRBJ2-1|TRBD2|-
CASSQGEGRIGLAGVEQFF
TGTGCCAGCAGCCAAGGCGAGGGACGGATCGGACTAGCGGGAGTTGAGCAGTTCTTC
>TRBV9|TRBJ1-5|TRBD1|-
CASSGGQGANQPQHF
TGTGCCAGCAGCGGGGGACAGGGAGCCAATCAGCCCCAGCATTTT
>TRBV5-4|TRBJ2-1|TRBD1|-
CASSGQGNGDNEQFF
TGTGCCAGCAGCGGACAGGGAAACGGAGACAATGAGCAGTTCTTC
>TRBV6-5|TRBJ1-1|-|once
CASRAGGGTEAFF
TGTGCCAGCAGGGCTGGGGGGGGGACTGAAGCTTTCTTT
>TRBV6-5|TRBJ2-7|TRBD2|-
CASTHRASGAHEQYF
TGTGCCAGCACCCACCGGGCTAGCGGGGCCCACGAGCAGTACTTC
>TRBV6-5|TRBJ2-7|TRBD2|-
CASSYTGGPYEQYF
TGTGCCAGCAGTTACACGGGGGGGCCCTACGAGCAGTACTTC
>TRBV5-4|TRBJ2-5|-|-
CASSLARGDQETQYF
TGTGCCAGCAGCTTGGCCAGGGGGGACCAAGAGACCCAGTACTTC
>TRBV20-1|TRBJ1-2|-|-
CSASSPRTENYGYTF
TGCAGTGCTAGTTCCCCTCGGACAGAGAACTATGGCTACACCTTC
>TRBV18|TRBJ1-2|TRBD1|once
CASSDAGTGRSGYTF
TGTGCCAGCTCAGATGCCGGGACAGGGCGTAGCGGCTACACCTTC
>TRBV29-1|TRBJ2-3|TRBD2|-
CSVVNSGRTDTQYF
TGCAGCGTTGTGAATAGCGGGAGGACAGATACGCAGTATTTT
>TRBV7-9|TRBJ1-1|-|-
CASSHRDGLMNTEAFF
TGTGCCAGCAGCCACCGGGACGGACTAATGAACACTGAAGCTTTCTTT
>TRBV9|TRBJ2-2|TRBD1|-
CASSAGQITGELFF
TGTGCCAGCAGCGCGGGACAGATCACCGGGGAGCTGTTTTTT
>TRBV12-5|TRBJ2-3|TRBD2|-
CASGLDFFAGGSTDTQYF
TGTGCTAGTGGTTTGGACTTCTTTGCGGGGGGCAGCACAGATACGCAGTATTTT
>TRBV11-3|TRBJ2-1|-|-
CASSLRQGGIDEQFF
TGTGCCAGCAGCTTAAGGCAGGGTGGTATCGATGAGCAGTTCTTC
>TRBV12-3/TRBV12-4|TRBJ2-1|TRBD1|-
CASRRTGSNEQFF
TGTGCCAGCAGGAGGACAGGGAGCAATGAGCAGTTCTTC
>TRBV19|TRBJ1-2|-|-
CASSGPNWGPNYGYTF
TGTGCCAGTAGTGGCCCCAATTGGGGCCCGAACTATGGCTACACCTTC
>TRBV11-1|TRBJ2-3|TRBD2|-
CASTLEGREGDTQYF
TGTGCCAGCACCCTGGAGGGGAGGGAGGGAGATACGCAGTATTTT
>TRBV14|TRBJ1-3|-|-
CASSQGPRSGNTIYF
TGTGCCAGCAGCCAAGGACCGCGGTCTGGAAACACCATATATTTT
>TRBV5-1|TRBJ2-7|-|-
CASSLATVPAYEQYF
TGCGCCAGCAGCTTGGCAACAGTACCTGCCTACGAGCAGTACTTC
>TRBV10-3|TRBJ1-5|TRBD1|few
CAIRGDRGNQPQHF
TGTGCCATCAGGGGGGACAGGGGCAATCAGCCCCAGCATTTT
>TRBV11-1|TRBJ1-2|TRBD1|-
CASSRDRVDYGYTF
TGTGCCAGCAGCAGAGACAGGGTAGACTATGGCTACACCTTC
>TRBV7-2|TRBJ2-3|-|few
CASSGDFYFTDTQYF
TGTGCCAGCAGCGGGGACTTTTACTTCACAGATACGCAGTATTTT
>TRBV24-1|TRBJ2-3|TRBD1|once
CATSDLPGTARGDTQYF
TGTGCCACCAGTGATTTGCCAGGGACAGCCCGAGGGGATACGCAGTATTTT
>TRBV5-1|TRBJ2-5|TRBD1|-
CASSFTYRGPQETQYF
TGCGCCAGCAGCTTCACATACAGGGGCCCCCAAGAGACCCAGTACTTC
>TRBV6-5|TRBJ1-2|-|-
CAISRDGRNYGYTF
TGTGCCATATCCCGGGACGGGAGAAACTATGGCTACACCTTC
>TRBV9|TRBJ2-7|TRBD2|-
CASSTSGTSGTYEQYF
TGTGCCAGCAGCACCTCCGGGACTAGCGGAACCTACGAGCAGTACTTC
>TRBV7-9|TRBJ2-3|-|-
CASSLGGSGDTQYF
TGTGCCAGCAGCTTAGGTGGGAGTGGAGATACGCAGTATTTT
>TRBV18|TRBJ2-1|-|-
CASSPTKGGAGGGDEQFF
TGTGCCAGCTCACCAACCAAAGGGGGCGCGGGAGGAGGGGATGAGCAGTTCTTC
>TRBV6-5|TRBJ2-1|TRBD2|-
CASTPTSGRANEQFF
TGTGCCAGCACCCCAACTAGCGGGAGGGCCAATGAGCAGTTCTTC
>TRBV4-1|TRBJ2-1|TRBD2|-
CASSPAGDNSYNEQFF
TGCGCCAGCAGCCCCGCGGGAGACAACTCCTACAATGAGCAGTTCTTC
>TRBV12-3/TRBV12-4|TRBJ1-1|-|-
CASTRRFTEAFF
TGTGCCAGCACGCGCAGGTTCACTGAAGCTTTCTTT
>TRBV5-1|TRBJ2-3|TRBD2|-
CASSFTSGRDTDTQYF
TGCGCCAGCAGCTTTACTAGCGGGAGGGACACAGATACGCAGTATTTT
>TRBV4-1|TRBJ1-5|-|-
CASSLTGSNQPQHF
TGCGCCAGCAGCCTCACAGGGAGCAATCAGCCCCAGCATTTT
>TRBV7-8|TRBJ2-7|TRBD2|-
CASSLFGTSSEQYF
TGTGCCAGCAGCTTATTCGGGACTAGTAGCGAGCAGTACTTC